Below, one TCR beta chain is given with its context. Measured with immunoSEQ multiplex PCR; TCRdb has only the in-frame clones, and not every one. The sample has about 480,000 clones, 87% seen once. The sample is drawn from a study of Ad26.COV2.S vaccination and SARS-CoV-2 variants. The treatment is: 19 received Ad26.COV2.S at low or high dose, single or two shots; 5 received placebo; per-sample allocation not given. Day 63 after the first injection of vaccine or placebo was the sampling time. V shed 5 bases and J shed 3 bases, with 7 bases lying between them. This CDR3 contains 12 residues. Germline loops: CDR1 SGHAT, CDR2 FQNNGV.

The source material was peripheral blood, sampled in a trial of Ad26.COV2.S vaccine versus placebo. The chain is built from TRBV11-2 and TRBJ1-2; no clear D gene. This TCR was recovered from a person between 18 and 65 years old who received the Ad26.COV2.S COVID-19 vaccine or a placebo. CDR3 sequence reads: CASSPYDYGYTF. CDR3 bases: TGTGCCAGCAGCCCTTATGACTATGGCTACACCTTC.